Each of the 8 T cell receptor beta chains below was sequenced from the same sample in a study of blood T cell repertoires in COVID-19. Repertoires were generated with immunoSEQ multiplex PCR, while TCRdb's copy carries only in-frame clones and drops some. The sample has 150,000 or so clones, about 80% seen once; the top ten hold approximately 10%. Sequenced input: PBMCs or T cells enriched from blood (not recorded which). Receptors were obtained from a middle-aged man who had recovered from COVID-19.

This clone was picked up one time. V gene TRBV2 combines with J gene TRBJ2-7, with 12 bases that match TRBD2. V shed 4 bases, J shed 2 bases, and the junction held 6 bases outside the gene matches. CDR1 is SNHLY and CDR2 is FYNNEI in the germline V gene. This CDR3 is built from 16 residues. The CDR3 nucleotides are TGTGCCAGCAGTGGGACTAGCGGGAAGACGCCCTACGAGCAGTACTTC. It yields the protein CASSGTSGKTPYEQYF.

This clone was detected a few times. The rearrangement joins TRBV2 to TRBJ1-3; D unclear. Trimming took off 6 bases at V and 0 bases at J, with 9 bases between the two ends. This CDR3 comprises 14 residues. Per the germline V gene, CDR1 is SNHLY and CDR2 is FYNNEI. CDR3 loop: CASRAESSGNTIYF. The DNA of the CDR3 is TGTGCCAGCAGGGCGGAGAGCTCTGGAAACACCATATATTTT.

This clone was recorded a few times. The chain is built from TRBV10-3 and TRBJ1-5; D uncertain. Germline assignment: CDR1 ENHRY and CDR2 SYGVKD. CDR3 length equals 13 residues. V was cut by 3 bases and J by 5 bases, with 8 bases left in between. The CDR3 region is CAISDRSDQPQHF. The CDR3 DNA follows: TGTGCCATCAGTGACCGGAGCGATCAGCCCCAGCATTTT.

The rearrangement links TRBV29-1 to TRBJ2-1; 7 bases agree with TRBD1. Per germline, CDR1 SQVTM and CDR2 ANQGSEA. V was pared by 5 bases and J by 7 bases, with 11 bases of the junction left unmatched. The CDR3 is made up of 14 amino acids. The CDR3 DNA is TGCAGCGTTACAGGGGACCCTTTCATTAATGAGCAGTTCTTC. Protein: CSVTGDPFINEQFF.

The rearrangement links TRBV28 to TRBJ2-5, with 7 nucleotides matching TRBD1. The CDR3 runs 14 residues. Per germline, CDR1 MDHEN and CDR2 SYDVKM. V trimming: 7 bases; J trimming: 2 bases; junction bases outside the gene matches: 7. CDR3 bases: TGTGCCAGCACCCCCGGGACAGCACAAGAGACCCAGTACTTC. Its translation is CASTPGTAQETQYF.

The rearrangement joins TRBV10-3 to TRBJ2-2, with D possibly matching TRBD2 (5 bases). Germline CDR1 is ENHRY and CDR2 is SYGVKD. CDR3 length: 17 amino acids. The V gene lost 1 base and the J gene lost 1 base, with 13 bases spanning the gap. CDR3 protein: CAISEFGLLRNTGELFF. The CDR3 DNA reads TGTGCCATCAGTGAGTTCGGACTCCTTAGGAACACCGGGGAGCTGTTTTTT.

This clone was seen only a few times. The rearrangement links TRBV27 to TRBJ2-7; 8 bases align to TRBD1. Losses at the gene ends were 6 bases for V and 2 bases for J; bases not matched to a gene: 6. The germline CDR1 and CDR2 sequences are MNHEY and SMNVEV (reference sequence). The CDR3 length is 14 residues. CDR3: CASRIDRGPYEQYF. The CDR3, as DNA: TGTGCCAGCAGAATCGACAGGGGTCCCTACGAGCAGTACTTC.

The rearrangement uses TRBV6-6 and TRBJ2-2, with 10 bases fitting TRBD2. This CDR3 is 15 amino acids long. V lost 6 bases to trimming and J lost 1 base; unmatched junction nucleotides: 2. The germline V gene has CDR1 MNHNY and CDR2 SVGAGI (reference sequence). CDR3: CASRTSGLNTGELFF. CDR3 bases: TGTGCCAGCAGGACTAGCGGGTTGAACACCGGGGAGCTGTTTTTT.